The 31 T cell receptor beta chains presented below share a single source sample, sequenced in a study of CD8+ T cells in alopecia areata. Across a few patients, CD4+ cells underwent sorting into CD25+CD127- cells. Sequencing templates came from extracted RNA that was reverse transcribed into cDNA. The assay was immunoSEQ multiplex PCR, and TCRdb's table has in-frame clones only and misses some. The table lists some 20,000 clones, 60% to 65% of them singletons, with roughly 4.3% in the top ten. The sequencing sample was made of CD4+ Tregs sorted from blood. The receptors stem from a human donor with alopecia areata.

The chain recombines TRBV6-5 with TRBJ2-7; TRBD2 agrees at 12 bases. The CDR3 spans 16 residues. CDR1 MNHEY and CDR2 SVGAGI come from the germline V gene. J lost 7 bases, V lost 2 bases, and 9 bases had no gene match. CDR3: CASSYRTSGAPWEQYF. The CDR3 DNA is TGTGCCAGCAGTTACCGGACTAGCGGGGCTCCCTGGGAGCAGTACTTC.

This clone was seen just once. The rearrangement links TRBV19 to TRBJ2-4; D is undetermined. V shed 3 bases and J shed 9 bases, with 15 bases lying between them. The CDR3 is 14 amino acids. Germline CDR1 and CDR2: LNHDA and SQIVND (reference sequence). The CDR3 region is CASSIPGSSSIQYF. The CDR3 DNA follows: TGTGCCAGTAGTATTCCCGGCTCGAGCTCCATTCAGTACTTC.

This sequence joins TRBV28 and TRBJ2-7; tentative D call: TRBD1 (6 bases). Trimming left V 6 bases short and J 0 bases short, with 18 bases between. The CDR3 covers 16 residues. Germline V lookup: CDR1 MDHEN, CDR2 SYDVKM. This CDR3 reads CASSRGIGQNSYEQYF. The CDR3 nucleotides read TGTGCCAGCAGCCGGGGAATCGGACAGAACTCCTACGAGCAGTACTTC. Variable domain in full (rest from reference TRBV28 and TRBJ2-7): DVKVTQSSRYLVKRTGEKVFLECVQDMDHENMFWYRQDPGLGLRLIYFSYDVKMKEKGDIPEGYSVSREKKERFSLILESASTNQTSMYLCASSRGIGQNSYEQYFGPGTRLTVT.

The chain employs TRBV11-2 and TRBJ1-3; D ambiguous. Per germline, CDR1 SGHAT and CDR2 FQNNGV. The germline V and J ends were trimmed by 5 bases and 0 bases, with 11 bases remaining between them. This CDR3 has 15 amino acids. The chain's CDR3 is CASSLIRSSGNTIYF. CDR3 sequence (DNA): TGTGCCAGCAGCCTGATCAGGAGCTCTGGAAACACCATATATTTT.

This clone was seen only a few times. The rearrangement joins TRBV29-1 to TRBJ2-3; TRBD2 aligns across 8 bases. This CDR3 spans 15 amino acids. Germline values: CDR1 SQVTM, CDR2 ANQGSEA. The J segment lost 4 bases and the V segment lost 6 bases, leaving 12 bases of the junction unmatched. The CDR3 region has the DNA TGCAGCGTGCCTGGGACTAGAGGACTCCCAGATACGCAGTATTTT. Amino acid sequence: CSVPGTRGLPDTQYF.

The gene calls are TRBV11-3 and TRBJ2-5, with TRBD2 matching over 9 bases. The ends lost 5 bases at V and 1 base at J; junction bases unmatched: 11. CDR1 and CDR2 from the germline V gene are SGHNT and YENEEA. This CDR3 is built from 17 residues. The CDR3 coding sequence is TGTGCCAGCAGCAAGGAGGGGGGCGGGGGGGCCCAAGAGACCCAGTACTTC. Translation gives CASSKEGGGGAQETQYF. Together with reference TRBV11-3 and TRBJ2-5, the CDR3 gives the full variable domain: EAGVVQSPRYKIIEKKQPVAFWCNPISGHNTLYWYLQNLGQGPELLIRYENEEAVDDSQLPKDRFSAERLKGVDSTLKIQPAELGDSAVYLCASSKEGGGGAQETQYFGPGTRLLVL.

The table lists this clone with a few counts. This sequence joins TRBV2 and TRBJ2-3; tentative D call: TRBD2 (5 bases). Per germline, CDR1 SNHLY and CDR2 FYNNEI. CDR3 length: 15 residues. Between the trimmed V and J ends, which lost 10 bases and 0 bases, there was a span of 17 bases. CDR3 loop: CATAGGLPSTDTQYF. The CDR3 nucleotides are TGTGCCACCGCGGGCGGTTTACCTAGCACAGATACGCAGTATTTT.

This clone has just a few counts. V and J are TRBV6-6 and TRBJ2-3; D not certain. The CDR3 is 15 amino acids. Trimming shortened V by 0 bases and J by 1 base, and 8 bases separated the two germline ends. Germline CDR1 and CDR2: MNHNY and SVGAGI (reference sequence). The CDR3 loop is CASSYSTQGTDTQYF. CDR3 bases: TGTGCCAGCAGTTACTCGACCCAGGGCACAGATACGCAGTATTTT.

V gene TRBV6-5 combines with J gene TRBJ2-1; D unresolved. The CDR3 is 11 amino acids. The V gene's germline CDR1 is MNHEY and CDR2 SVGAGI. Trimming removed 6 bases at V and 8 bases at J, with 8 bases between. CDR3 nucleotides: TGTGCCAGCAGCTGGGCGGATGAGCAGTTCTTC. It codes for CASSWADEQFF.

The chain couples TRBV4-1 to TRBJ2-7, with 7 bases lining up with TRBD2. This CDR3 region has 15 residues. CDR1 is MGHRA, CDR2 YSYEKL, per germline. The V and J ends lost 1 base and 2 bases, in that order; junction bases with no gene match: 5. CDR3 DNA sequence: TGCGCCAGCAGCCAAGGGCCTAGCGGTACCTACGAGCAGTACTTC. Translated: CASSQGPSGTYEQYF.

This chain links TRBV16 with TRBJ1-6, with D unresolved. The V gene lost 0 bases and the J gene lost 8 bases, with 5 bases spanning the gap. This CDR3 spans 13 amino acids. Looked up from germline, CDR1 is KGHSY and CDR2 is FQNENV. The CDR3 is CASSQSGDSPLHF. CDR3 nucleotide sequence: TGTGCCAGCAGCCAATCCGGGGATTCACCCCTCCACTTT.

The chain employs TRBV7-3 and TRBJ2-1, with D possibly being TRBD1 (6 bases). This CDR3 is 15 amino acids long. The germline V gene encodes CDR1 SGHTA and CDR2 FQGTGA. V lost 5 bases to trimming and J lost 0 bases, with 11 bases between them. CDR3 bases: TGTGCCAGCAGCGTACAGGGAAGCTCCTACAATGAGCAGTTCTTC. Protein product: CASSVQGSSYNEQFF.

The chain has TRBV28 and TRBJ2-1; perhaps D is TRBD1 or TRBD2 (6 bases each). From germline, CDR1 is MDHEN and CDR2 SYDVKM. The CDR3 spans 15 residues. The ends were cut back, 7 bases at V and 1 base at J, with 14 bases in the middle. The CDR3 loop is CASNPVGGSYNEQFF. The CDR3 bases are TGTGCCAGCAACCCCGTAGGGGGGTCCTACAATGAGCAGTTCTTC.

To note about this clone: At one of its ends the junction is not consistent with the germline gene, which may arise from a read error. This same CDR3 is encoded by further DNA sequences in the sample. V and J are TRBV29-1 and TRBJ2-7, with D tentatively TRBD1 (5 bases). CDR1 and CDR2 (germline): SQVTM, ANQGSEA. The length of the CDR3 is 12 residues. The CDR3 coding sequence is TGCAGCGTCCAGGACAACTCCTATGAGCAGTACTTC. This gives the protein CSVQDNSYEQYF.

This chain's CDR3 is CASSQEDGTRSYEQYF. The CDR3 DNA follows: TGCGCCAGCAGCCAAGAGGACGGGACTAGGTCCTACGAGCAGTACTTC. The rearrangement links TRBV4-1 to TRBJ2-7; TRBD2 matches 8 bases. Germline CDR1 MGHRA, CDR2 YSYEKL. The CDR3 length is 16 residues. Germline trimming cut 0 bases from V and 1 base from J; bases unmatched to any gene: 5.

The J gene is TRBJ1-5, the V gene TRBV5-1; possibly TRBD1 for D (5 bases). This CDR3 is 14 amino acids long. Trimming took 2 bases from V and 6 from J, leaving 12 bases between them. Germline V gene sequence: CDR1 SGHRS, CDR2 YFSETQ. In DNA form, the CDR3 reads TGCGCCAGCAGCTTAATGGGGGTGAGTCAGCCCCAGCATTTT. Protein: CASSLMGVSQPQHF.

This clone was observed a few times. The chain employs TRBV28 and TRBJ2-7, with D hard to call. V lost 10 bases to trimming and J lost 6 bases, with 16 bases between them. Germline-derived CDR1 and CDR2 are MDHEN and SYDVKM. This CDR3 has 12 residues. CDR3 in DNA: TGTGCCACCGCCACTTACACACGCGAGCAGTACTTC. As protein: CATATYTREQYF.

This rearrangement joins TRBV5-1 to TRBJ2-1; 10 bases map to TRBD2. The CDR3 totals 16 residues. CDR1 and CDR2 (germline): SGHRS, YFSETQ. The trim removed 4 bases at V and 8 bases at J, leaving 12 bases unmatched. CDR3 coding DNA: TGCGCCAGCAGCCTGGTCTGGCTAGCGGGAGAAGATGAGCAGTTCTTC. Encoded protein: CASSLVWLAGEDEQFF. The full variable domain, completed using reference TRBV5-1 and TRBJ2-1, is KAGVTQTPRYLIKTRGQQVTLSCSPISGHRSVSWYQQTPGQGLQFLFEYFSETQRNKGNFPGRFSGRQFSNSRSEMNVSTLELGDSALYLCASSLVWLAGEDEQFFGPGTRLTVL.

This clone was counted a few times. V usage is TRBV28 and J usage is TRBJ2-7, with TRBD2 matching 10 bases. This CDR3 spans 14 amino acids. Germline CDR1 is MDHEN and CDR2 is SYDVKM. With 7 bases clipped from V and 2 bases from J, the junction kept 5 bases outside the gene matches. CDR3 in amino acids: CASTPTSGAYEQYF. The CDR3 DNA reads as TGTGCCAGCACCCCTACTAGCGGGGCCTACGAGCAGTACTTC.

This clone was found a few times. Written as DNA, the CDR3 is TGCGCCAGCAGCGAGGACGGATCCTACGAGCAGTACTTC. Amino acids: CASSEDGSYEQYF. V gene TRBV5-1 combines with J gene TRBJ2-7, with no clear D. The V end was cut by 4 bases, the J end by 1 base, with 9 bases between. CDR1 is SGHRS, CDR2 YFSETQ, per germline. The CDR3 totals 13 residues.

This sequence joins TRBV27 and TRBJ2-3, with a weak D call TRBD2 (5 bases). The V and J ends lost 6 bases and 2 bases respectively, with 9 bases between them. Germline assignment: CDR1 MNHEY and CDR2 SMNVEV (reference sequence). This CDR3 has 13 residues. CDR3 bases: TGTGCCAGCAGGGAGCGGAACACAGATACGCAGTATTTT. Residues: CASRERNTDTQYF.

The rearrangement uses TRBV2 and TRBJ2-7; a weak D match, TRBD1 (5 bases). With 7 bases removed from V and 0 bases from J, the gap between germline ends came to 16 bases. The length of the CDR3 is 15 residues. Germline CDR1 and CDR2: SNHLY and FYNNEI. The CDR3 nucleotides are TGTGCCAGCACCCCAACCGCAGGGTTCTCCTACGAGCAGTACTTC. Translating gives CASTPTAGFSYEQYF. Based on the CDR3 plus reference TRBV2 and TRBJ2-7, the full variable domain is EPEVTQTPSHQVTQMGQEVILRCVPISNHLYFYWYRQILGQKVEFLVSFYNNEISEKSEIFDDQFSVERPDGSNFTLKIRSTKLEDSAMYFCASTPTAGFSYEQYFGPGTRLTVT.

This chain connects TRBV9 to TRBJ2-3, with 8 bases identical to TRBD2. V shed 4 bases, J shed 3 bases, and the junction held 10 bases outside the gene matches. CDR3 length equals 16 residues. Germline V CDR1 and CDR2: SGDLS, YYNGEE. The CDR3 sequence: CASSLSAGGNTDTQYF. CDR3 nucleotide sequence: TGTGCCAGCAGCCTTTCGGCGGGGGGCAATACAGATACGCAGTATTTT.

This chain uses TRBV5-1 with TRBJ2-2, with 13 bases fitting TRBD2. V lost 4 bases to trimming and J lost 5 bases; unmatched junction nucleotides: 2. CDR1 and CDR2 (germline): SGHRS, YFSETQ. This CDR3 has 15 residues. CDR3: CASSQGLAGTGELFF. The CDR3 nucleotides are TGCGCCAGCAGCCAGGGACTAGCGGGGACCGGGGAGCTGTTTTTT.

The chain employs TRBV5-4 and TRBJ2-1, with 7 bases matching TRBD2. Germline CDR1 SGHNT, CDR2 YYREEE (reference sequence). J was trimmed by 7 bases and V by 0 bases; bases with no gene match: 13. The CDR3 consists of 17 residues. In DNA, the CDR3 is TGTGCCAGCAGCTTGGTTCCAGGAATGGGGGGAGGGAATGAGCAGTTCTTC. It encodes CASSLVPGMGGGNEQFF.

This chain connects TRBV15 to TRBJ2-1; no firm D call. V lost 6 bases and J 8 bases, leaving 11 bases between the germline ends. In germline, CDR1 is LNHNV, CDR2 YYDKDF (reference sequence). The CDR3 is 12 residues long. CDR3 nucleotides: TGTGCCACCAGTCAGCCTCTCGATGAGCAGTTCTTC. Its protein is CATSQPLDEQFF. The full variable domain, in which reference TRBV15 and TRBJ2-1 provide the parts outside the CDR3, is DAMVIQNPRYQVTQFGKPVTLSCSQTLNHNVMYWYQQKSSQAPKLLFHYYDKDFNNEADTPDNFQSRRPNTSFCFLDIRSPGLGDTAMYLCATSQPLDEQFFGPGTRLTVL.

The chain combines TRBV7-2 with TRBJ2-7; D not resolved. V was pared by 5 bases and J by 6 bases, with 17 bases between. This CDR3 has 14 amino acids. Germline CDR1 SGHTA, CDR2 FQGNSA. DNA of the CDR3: TGTGCCAGCAGCCCCTCGGCCTTCACCGGCGAGCAGTACTTC. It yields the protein CASSPSAFTGEQYF.

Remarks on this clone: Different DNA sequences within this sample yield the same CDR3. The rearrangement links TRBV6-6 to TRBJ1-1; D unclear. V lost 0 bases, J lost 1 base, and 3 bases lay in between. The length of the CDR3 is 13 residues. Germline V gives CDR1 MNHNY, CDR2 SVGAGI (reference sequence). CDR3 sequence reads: CASSYSQNTEAFF. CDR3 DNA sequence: TGTGCCAGCAGTTACTCGCAGAACACTGAAGCTTTCTTT.

CDR3: CASSATGQHTGELFF. The CDR3 nucleotides read TGTGCCAGCAGTGCGACAGGACAACACACCGGGGAGCTGTTTTTT. The chain combines TRBV6-1 with TRBJ2-2; D may be TRBD1 (6 bases). The CDR3 loop spans 15 amino acids. V was trimmed by 4 bases and J by 3 bases, leaving 12 bases between them. Germline CDR1 MNHNS, CDR2 SASEGT.

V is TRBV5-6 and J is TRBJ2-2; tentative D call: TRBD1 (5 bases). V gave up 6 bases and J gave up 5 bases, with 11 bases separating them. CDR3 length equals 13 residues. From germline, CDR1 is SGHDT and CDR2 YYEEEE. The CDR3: CASTRDPTGELFF. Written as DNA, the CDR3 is TGTGCCAGCACCAGGGATCCGACCGGGGAGCTGTTTTTT. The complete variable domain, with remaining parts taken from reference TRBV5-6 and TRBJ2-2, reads DAGVTQSPTHLIKTRGQQVTLRCSPKSGHDTVSWYQQALGQGPQFIFQYYEEEERQRGNFPDRFSGHQFPNYSSELNVNALLLGDSALYLCASTRDPTGELFFGEGSRLTVL.

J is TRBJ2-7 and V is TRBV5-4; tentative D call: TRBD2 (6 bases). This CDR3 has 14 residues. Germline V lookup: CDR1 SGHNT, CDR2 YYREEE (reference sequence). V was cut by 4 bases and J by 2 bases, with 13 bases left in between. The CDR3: CASSRDSTAYEQYF. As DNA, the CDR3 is TGTGCCAGCAGCCGGGACTCGACTGCCTACGAGCAGTACTTC.